This paragraph covers one TCR beta chain sequence. Only in-frame clones appear in the TCRdb table, and some are missing; sequencing was by immunoSEQ multiplex PCR. This table holds roughly 100,000 clones, less than 85% found once. The data are from a study of blood T cell repertoires in COVID-19. Study as a whole: COVID-19 samples, acute and convalescent, were from the United States, Italy and Spain.

This CDR3 has 15 residues. The germline CDR1 and CDR2 sequences are SGHDN and FVKESK. V was cut by 1 base and J by 4 bases, with 12 bases left in between. The J gene is TRBJ2-3, the V gene TRBV14; no firm D call. Sequenced sample: peripheral blood. The TCR originated in a man between 65 and 85 years old with active or convalescent COVID-19. For the CDR3, the DNA is TGTGCCAGCAGCCAAGTCATTTTCGGTTCAGATACGCAGTATTTT. Amino acids: CASSQVIFGSDTQYF.